This TCR beta chain was identified in a study of shared clonotypes between healthy human individuals. Study context: Donors, aged 18 to 49, were a couple of women and three men.

The ends lost 6 bases at V and 7 bases at J; junction bases unmatched: 18. The CDR3 has 17 residues. Per the germline V gene, CDR1 is SGHTA and CDR2 is FQGTGA. Donation came from healthy HIV-negative adults that had no recent acute infections or vaccinations. Without sorting, samples used 90 million or so PBMCs for genomic DNA. Libraries were prepared by immunoSEQ multiplex PCR; TCRdb keeps only in-frame clonotypes and omits some of them. The table includes about 480,000 clones, 75% to 80% detected once. Remarks on this clone: The antigen remains unidentified.

General observations from the study: The study drew on few donors, limiting represented genetic and exposure-history diversity.

The receptor was isolated from a woman aged 40 to 50 in good health. Some clones in this sample may be carry-over from other donors' samples. This chain uses TRBV7-3 with TRBJ2-1; 7 nucleotides line up with TRBD2. The sample comprised PBMCs. Here the CDR3 DNA reads TGTGCCAGCAGTCTCTACCCCTCGGGAGGAAACAGGAATGAGCAGTTCTTC. Translated: CASSLYPSGGNRNEQFF. Drawing the rest from reference TRBV7-3 and TRBJ2-1, the complete variable domain is GAGVSQTPSNKVTEKGKYVELRCDPISGHTALYWYRQSLGQGPEFLIYFQGTGAADDSGLPNDRFFAVRPEGSVSTLKIQRTERGDSAVYLCASSLYPSGGNRNEQFFGPGTRLTVL.